This T cell receptor beta chain was identified in a study of cytomegalovirus exposure and HLA in healthy donors. This CDR3 comprises 12 residues. V lost 2 bases and J 8 bases, leaving 6 bases between the germline ends. Germline CDR1 reads MNHNS; CDR2 reads SASEGT. With 60 Vbeta and 13 Jbeta primers, the PCR was carried out. Method: immunoSEQ multiplex PCR; TCRdb's copy keeps in-frame clones and lacks some. The sample holds around 150,000 clones, approximately 72% seen once. The sequenced material came from PBMCs. The V call is TRBV6-1, the J call TRBJ2-2; the D is unclear. The origin of this receptor is a man in his late teens or twenties in good health and CMV-seronegative. Here the CDR3 DNA reads TGTGCCAGCAGTGAAAACGGTGGGGAGCTGTTTTTT. Translated, it gives CASSENGGELFF.